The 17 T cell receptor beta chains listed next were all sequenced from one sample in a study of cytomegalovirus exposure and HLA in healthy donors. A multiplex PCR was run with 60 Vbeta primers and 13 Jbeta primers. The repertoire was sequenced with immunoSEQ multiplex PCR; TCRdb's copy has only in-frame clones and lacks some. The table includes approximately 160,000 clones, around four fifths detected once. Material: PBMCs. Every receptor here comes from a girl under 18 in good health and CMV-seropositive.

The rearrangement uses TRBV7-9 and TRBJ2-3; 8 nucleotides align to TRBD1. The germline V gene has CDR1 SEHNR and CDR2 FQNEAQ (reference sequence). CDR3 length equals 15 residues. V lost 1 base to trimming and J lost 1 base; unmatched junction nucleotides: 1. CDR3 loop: CASSLGTGRTDTQYF. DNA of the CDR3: TGTGCCAGCAGCTTAGGGACAGGGCGCACAGATACGCAGTATTTT.

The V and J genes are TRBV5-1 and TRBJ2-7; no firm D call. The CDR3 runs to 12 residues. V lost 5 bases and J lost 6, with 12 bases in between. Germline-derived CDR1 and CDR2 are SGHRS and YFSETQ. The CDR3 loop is CASSSGAGEQYF. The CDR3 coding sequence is TGCGCCAGCAGTTCAGGCGCTGGCGAGCAGTACTTC.

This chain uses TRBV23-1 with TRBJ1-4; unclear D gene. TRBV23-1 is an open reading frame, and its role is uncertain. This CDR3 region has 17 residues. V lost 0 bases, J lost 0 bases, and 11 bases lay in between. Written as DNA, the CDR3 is TGCGCCAGCAGTCAATCTAGCCCCGATCCAACTAATGAAAAACTGTTTTTT. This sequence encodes CASSQSSPDPTNEKLFF.

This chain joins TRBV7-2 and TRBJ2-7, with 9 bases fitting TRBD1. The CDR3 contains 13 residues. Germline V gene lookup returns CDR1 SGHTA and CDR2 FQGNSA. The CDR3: CASARDRAYEQYF. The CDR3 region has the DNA TGTGCAAGCGCCAGGGACAGGGCTTACGAGCAGTACTTC.

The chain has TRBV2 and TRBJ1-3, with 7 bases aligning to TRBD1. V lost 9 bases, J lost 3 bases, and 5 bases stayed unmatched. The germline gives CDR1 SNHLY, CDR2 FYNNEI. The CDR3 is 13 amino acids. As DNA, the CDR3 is TGTGCCAGGAGAAACAGGGGTGGAAACACCATATATTTT. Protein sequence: CARRNRGGNTIYF.

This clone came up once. CDR3 in DNA: TGTGCCAGCAGCTCGCCGGACACATTCACCGGGGAGCTGTTTTTT. Translation gives CASSSPDTFTGELFF. This rearrangement joins TRBV7-8 to TRBJ2-2; TRBD1 might be the D (5 bases). The germline V gene has CDR1 SGHVS and CDR2 FQNEAQ. This CDR3 comprises 15 residues. The V end lost 4 bases, the J end lost 4 bases, and 13 bases lay between the germline ends. The whole variable domain, filled in from reference TRBV7-8 and TRBJ2-2, reads GAGVSQSPRYKVAKRGQDVALRCDPISGHVSLFWYQQALGQGPEFLTYFQNEAQLDKSGLPSDRFFAERPEGSVSTLKIQRTQQEDSAVYLCASSSPDTFTGELFFGEGSRLTVL.

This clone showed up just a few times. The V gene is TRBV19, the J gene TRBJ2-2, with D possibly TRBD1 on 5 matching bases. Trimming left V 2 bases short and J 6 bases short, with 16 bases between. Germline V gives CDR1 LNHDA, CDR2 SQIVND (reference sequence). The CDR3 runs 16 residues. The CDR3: CASSIIVARAPGELFF. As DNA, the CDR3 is TGTGCCAGTAGTATAATTGTGGCCAGGGCTCCCGGGGAGCTGTTTTTT.

In DNA form, the CDR3 reads TGCGCCAGCAGCTTGCGAAGCGGCTATGGCTACACCTTC. This encodes CASSLRSGYGYTF. The J gene is TRBJ1-2, the V gene TRBV5-1; D remains ambiguous. This CDR3 comprises 13 residues. CDR1 is SGHRS, CDR2 YFSETQ, per germline. V lost 1 base and J lost 4, with 8 bases in between.

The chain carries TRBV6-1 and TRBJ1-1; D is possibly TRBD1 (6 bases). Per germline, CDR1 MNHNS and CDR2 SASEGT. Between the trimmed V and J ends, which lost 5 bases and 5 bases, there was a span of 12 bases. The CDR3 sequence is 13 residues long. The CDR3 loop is CASSRGGETEAFF. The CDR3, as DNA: TGTGCCAGCAGTAGAGGGGGTGAGACTGAAGCTTTCTTT.

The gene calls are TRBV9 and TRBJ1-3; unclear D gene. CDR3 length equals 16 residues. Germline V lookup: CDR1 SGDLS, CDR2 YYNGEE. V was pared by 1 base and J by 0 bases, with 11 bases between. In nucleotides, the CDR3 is TGTGCCAGCAGCGTATCAAGTTTTAGCTCTGGAAACACCATATATTTT. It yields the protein CASSVSSFSSGNTIYF.

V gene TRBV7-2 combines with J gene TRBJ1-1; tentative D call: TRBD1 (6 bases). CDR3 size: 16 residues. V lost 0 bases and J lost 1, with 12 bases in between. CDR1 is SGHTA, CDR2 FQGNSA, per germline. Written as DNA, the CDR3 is TGTGCCAGCAGCTTAGCCCACGGGGGGGCGAACACTGAAGCTTTCTTT. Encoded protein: CASSLAHGGANTEAFF. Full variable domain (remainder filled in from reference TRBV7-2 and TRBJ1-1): GAGVSQSPSNKVTEKGKDVELRCDPISGHTALYWYRQSLGQGLEFLIYFQGNSAPDKSGLPSDRFSAERTGGSVSTLTIQRTQQEDSAVYLCASSLAHGGANTEAFFGQGTRLTVV.

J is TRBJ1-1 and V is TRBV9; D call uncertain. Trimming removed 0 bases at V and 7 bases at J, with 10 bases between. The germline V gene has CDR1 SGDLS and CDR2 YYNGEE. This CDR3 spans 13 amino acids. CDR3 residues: CASSVVLRGEAFF. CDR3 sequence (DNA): TGTGCCAGCAGCGTAGTACTCCGTGGTGAAGCTTTCTTT.

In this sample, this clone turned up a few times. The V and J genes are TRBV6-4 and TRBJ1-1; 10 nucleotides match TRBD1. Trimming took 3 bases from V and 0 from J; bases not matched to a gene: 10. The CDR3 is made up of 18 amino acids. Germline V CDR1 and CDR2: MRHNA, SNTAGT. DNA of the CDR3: TGTGCCAGCAGTGAATCGGGGACAGGGGAAGGATTGAACACTGAAGCTTTCTTT. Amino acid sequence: CASSESGTGEGLNTEAFF.

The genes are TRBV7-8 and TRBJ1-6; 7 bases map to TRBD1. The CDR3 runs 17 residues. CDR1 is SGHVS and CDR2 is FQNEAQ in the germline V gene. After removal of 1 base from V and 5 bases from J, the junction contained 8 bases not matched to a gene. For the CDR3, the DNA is TGTGCCAGCAGCTTAGACGGGACAGCGACCAATAATTCACCCCTCCACTTT. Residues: CASSLDGTATNNSPLHF.

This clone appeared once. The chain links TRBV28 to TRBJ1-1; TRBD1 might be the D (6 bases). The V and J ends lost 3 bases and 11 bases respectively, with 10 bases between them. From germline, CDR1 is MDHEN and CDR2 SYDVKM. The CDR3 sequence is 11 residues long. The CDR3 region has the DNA TGTGCCAGCAGTTTGGGGGCTGGGGCTTTCTTT. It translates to CASSLGAGAFF.

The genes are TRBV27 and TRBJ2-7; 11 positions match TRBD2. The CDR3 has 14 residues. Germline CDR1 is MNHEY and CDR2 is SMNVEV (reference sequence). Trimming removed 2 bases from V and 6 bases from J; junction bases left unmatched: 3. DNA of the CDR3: TGTGCCAGCAGTTTAGTTCTAGCGGGGGGCGAGCAGTACTTC. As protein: CASSLVLAGGEQYF.

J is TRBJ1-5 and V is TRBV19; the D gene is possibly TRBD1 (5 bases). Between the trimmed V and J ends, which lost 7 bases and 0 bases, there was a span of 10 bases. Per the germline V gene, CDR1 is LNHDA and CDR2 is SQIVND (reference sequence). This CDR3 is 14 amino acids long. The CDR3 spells CASNRQNSNQPQHF. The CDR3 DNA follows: TGTGCCAGTAACAGACAGAATAGCAATCAGCCCCAGCATTTT. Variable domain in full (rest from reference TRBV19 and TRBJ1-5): DGGITQSPKYLFRKEGQNVTLSCEQNLNHDAMYWYRQDPGQGLRLIYYSQIVNDFQKGDIAEGYSVSREKKESFPLTVTSAQKNPTAFYLCASNRQNSNQPQHFGDGTRLSIL.